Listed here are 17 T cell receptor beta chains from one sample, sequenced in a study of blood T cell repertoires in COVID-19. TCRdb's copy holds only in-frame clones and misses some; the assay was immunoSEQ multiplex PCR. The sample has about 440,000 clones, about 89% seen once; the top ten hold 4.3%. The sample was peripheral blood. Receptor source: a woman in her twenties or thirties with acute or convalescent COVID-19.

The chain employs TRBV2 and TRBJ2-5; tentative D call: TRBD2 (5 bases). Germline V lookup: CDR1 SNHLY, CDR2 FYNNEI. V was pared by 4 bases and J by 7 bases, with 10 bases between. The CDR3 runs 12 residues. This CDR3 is CASSGETRTQYF. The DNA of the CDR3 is TGTGCCAGCAGTGGGGAGACTCGGACCCAGTACTTC.

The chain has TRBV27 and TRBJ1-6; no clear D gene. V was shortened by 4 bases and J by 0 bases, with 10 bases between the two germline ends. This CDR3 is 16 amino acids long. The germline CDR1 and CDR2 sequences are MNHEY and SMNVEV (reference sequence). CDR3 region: CASSSGYYSYNSPLHF. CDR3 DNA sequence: TGTGCCAGCAGTTCGGGGTATTACTCCTATAATTCACCCCTCCACTTT.

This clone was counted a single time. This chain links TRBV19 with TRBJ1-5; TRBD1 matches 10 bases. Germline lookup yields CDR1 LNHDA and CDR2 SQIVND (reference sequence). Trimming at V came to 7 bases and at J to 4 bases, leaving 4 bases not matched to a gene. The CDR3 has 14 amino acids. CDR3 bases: TGTGCCAGTAATTCGGGACAGGGGAATCAGCCCCAGCATTTT. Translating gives CASNSGQGNQPQHF.

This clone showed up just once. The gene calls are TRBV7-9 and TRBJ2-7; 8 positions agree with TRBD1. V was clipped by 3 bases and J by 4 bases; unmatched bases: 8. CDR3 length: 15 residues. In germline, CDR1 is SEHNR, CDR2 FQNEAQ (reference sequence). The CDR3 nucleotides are TGTGCCAGCAGCTTCCTCGGGACAGGACCTTACGAGCAGTACTTC. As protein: CASSFLGTGPYEQYF.

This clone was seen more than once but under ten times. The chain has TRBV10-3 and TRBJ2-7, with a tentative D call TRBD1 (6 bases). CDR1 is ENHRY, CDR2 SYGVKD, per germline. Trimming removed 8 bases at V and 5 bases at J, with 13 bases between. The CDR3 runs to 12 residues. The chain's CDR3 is CAIPARGNEQYF. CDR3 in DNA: TGTGCCATCCCGGCCAGGGGAAACGAGCAGTACTTC.

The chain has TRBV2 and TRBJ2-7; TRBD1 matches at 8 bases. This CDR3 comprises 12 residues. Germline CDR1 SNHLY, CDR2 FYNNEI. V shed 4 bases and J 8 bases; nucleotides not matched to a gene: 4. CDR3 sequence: CASSGDRFKQYF. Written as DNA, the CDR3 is TGTGCCAGCAGTGGGGACAGGTTTAAGCAGTACTTC.

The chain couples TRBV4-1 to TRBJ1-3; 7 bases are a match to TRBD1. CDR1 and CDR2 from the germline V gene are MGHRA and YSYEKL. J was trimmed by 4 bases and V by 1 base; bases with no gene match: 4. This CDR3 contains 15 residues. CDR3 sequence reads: CASSQVGTAGNTIYF. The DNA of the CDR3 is TGCGCCAGCAGCCAAGTGGGGACAGCCGGAAACACCATATATTTT.

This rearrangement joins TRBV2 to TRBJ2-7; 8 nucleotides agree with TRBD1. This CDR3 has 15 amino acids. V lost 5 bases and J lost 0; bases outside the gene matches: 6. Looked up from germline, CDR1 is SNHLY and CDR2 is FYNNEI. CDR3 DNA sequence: TGTGCCAGCAGTCATGACAGGGGAAGCTCCTACGAGCAGTACTTC. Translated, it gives CASSHDRGSSYEQYF.

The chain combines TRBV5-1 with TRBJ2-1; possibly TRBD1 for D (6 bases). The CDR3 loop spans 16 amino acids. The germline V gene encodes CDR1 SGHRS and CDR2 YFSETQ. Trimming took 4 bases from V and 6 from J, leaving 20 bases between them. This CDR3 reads CASSLNPQGKINEQFF. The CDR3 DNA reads TGCGCCAGCAGCCTAAACCCGCAGGGGAAGATCAATGAGCAGTTCTTC.

In DNA form, the CDR3 reads TGTGCCAGCAGCCCGGCGGGGGACCAGCCCCAGCATTTT. This encodes CASSPAGDQPQHF. This chain joins TRBV5-6 and TRBJ1-5, with D tentatively TRBD1 (5 bases). CDR1 and CDR2 (germline): SGHDT, YYEEEE. The CDR3 runs to 13 residues. V was clipped by 4 bases and J by 7 bases, with 12 bases between them. The full variable domain, in which reference TRBV5-6 and TRBJ1-5 provide the parts outside the CDR3, is DAGVTQSPTHLIKTRGQQVTLRCSPKSGHDTVSWYQQALGQGPQFIFQYYEEEERQRGNFPDRFSGHQFPNYSSELNVNALLLGDSALYLCASSPAGDQPQHFGDGTRLSIL.

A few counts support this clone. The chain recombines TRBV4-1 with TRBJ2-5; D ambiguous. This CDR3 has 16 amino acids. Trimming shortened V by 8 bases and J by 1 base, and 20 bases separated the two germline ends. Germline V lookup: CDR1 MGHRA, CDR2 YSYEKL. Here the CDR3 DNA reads TGCGCCAGCCGGCCCCACCTTTACGGGTCCCAAGAGACCCAGTACTTC. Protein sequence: CASRPHLYGSQETQYF.

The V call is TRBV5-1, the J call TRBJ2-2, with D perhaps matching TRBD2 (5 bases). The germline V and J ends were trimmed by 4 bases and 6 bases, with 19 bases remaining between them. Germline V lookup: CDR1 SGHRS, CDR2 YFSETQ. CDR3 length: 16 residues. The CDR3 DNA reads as TGCGCCAGCAGCCCCCGGACCCGGGCGGGTGCCGGGGAGCTGTTTTTT. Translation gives CASSPRTRAGAGELFF.

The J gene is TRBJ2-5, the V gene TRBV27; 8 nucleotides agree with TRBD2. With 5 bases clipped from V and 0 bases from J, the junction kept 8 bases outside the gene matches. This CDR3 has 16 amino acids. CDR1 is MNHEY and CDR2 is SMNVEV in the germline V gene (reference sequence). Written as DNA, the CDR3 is TGTGCCAGCAGTATTAATAGCGGGGTGTACCAAGAGACCCAGTACTTC. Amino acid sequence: CASSINSGVYQETQYF.

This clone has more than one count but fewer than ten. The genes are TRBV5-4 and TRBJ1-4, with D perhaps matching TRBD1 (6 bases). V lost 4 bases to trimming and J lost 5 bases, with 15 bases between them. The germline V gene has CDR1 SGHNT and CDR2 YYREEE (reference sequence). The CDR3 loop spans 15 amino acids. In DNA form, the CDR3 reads TGTGCCAGCAGCACGAAACCCGGACAGAATGAAAAACTGTTTTTT. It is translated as CASSTKPGQNEKLFF.

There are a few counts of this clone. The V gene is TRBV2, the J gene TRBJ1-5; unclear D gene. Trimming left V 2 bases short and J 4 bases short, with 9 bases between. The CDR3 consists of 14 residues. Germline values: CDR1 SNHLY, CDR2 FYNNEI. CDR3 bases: TGTGCCAGCAGTGAATTGCGTGGTAATCAGCCCCAGCATTTT. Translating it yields CASSELRGNQPQHF.

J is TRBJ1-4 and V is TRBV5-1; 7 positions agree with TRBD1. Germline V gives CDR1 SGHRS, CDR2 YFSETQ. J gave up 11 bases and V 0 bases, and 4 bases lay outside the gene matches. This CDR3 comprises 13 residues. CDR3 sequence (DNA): TGCGCCAGCAGCTTGGCCGGGACAGACAAACTGTTTTTT. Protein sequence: CASSLAGTDKLFF. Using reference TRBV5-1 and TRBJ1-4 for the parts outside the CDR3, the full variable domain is KAGVTQTPRYLIKTRGQQVTLSCSPISGHRSVSWYQQTPGQGLQFLFEYFSETQRNKGNFPGRFSGRQFSNSRSEMNVSTLELGDSALYLCASSLAGTDKLFFGSGTQLSVL.

CDR3 region: CASSQELAQGTQYF. The CDR3 DNA reads TGTGCCAGCAGCCAAGAACTAGCGCAGGGGACCCAGTACTTC. The chain couples TRBV3-1 (or the pseudogene TRBV3-2) to TRBJ2-5; 7 nucleotides line up with TRBD2. The CDR3 is made up of 14 amino acids. V was clipped by 0 bases and J by 7 bases; unmatched bases: 5. CDR1 is LGHDT and CDR2 is YNNKEL in the germline V gene (reference sequence).